This T cell receptor (beta chain) originates from a study of blood T cell repertoires in COVID-19. Study summary: COVID-19 samples, acute and convalescent, were from the United States, Italy and Spain. T cells, B-cell-depleted T cells, or PBMCs supplied cDNA or gDNA.

Followed over time, Seattle patients had been enrolled while infection was active. The table came from immunoSEQ multiplex PCR; TCRdb's copy has only in-frame clones and leaves some out. The table lists under 200,000 clones, around nine tenths of them singletons, with 10% in the top ten. V was clipped by 5 bases and J by 3 bases, with 13 bases between them. Germline assignment: CDR1 SGHTA and CDR2 FQGNSA. This CDR3 has 14 amino acids. The sequencing input was peripheral blood. The V call is TRBV7-2, the J call TRBJ1-2; D possibly corresponds to TRBD1 (5 bases). This TCR was recovered from a woman in her seventies with COVID-19, enrolled during active disease. The CDR3 region is CASSRGVQDYGYTF. The CDR3 coding sequence is TGTGCCAGCAGCCGGGGGGTACAGGACTATGGCTACACCTTC.